Sequencing of this T cell receptor (beta chain) was carried out in a study of blood T cell repertoires in COVID-19. Overall study context: T cells, B-cell-depleted T cells, or PBMCs provided the cDNA or gDNA that served as material.

The participants were between roughly 18 and 100 years old and came from about two dozen US areas. Participant reports of clinical history set cohort assignment. A COVID-19 case was met by exposed participants within 2 weeks before study entry. Profiled with immunoSEQ multiplex PCR; TCRdb holds only in-frame clones, not every one. This sample has 250,000 or so clones, with 83% found just once. Trimming shortened V by 7 bases and J by 2 bases, and 14 bases separated the two germline ends. The CDR3 extends over 14 amino acids. CDR1 MNHEY and CDR2 SVGAGI come from the germline V gene. This clone was recorded once.

The source material was PBMCs or T cells enriched from blood (not recorded which). This receptor was taken from a woman in her thirties or forties who had been exposed to COVID-19. The rearrangement links TRBV6-5 to TRBJ1-1, with a possible D match to TRBD1 (6 bases). CDR3 coding DNA: TGTGCCAGCACCAAAGGGGGGGTCAACACTGAAGCTTTCTTT. Translating gives CASTKGGVNTEAFF.